Listed below are T cell receptor beta chains from one sample, sequenced in a study of Ad26.COV2.S vaccination and SARS-CoV-2 variants. The table came from immunoSEQ multiplex PCR; TCRdb's copy has only in-frame clones and leaves some out. The top ten hold 3% to 4% of the sample, which has some 350,000 clones, roughly nine tenths seen once. The starting material was peripheral blood, obtained after recovery from COVID-19. These receptors were obtained from a human donor who had recovered from COVID-19. The CDR3 runs from the conserved cysteine through the conserved F or W. The order of the fields is V gene, J gene, CDR3 protein.

>TRBV6-5|TRBJ2-2
CASRRMTSSNGELFF
>TRBV12-3/TRBV12-4|TRBJ1-4
CASSLVTEKLFF
>TRBV19|TRBJ2-5
CASSQRGGEETQYF
>TRBV2|TRBJ1-3
CASSEGPGRGQGNTIYF
>TRBV7-9|TRBJ2-6
CASSLTGAGANVLTF
>TRBV5-1|TRBJ1-4
CASSFQGGSDEKLFF
>TRBV5-1|TRBJ2-5
CASSLVVGGQETQYF
>TRBV10-2|TRBJ2-3
CASSDGSLEYF
>TRBV7-9|TRBJ1-3
CASSLAVGMVF
>TRBV10-3|TRBJ1-2
CAISVGQDYGYTF
>TRBV14|TRBJ1-1
CASSQRGGSEAFF
>TRBV7-6|TRBJ2-1
CASTIVAGEYNEQFF
>TRBV6-5|TRBJ2-5
CAIALGAGETQYF
>TRBV7-8|TRBJ1-2
CASKAGPSPNYGYTF
>TRBV7-9|TRBJ1-1
CASSLQLGARTEAFF
>TRBV5-1|TRBJ1-6
CASSLRQPNSPLHF
>TRBV12-5|TRBJ2-7
CASGLRRFEQYF
>TRBV7-3|TRBJ2-2
CASSLRQGSGELFF
>TRBV9|TRBJ1-5
CASSRTAYSNQPQHF
>TRBV21-1|TRBJ2-1
CASSKGGRRGTSENNEQFF
>TRBV29-1|TRBJ1-2
CSGGEANYGYTF
>TRBV13|TRBJ1-6
CASSLGISPLHF